This T cell receptor beta chain was identified in a study of blood T cell repertoires in COVID-19. Some clones are missing from TCRdb's copy, which holds only in-frame ones; the method was immunoSEQ multiplex PCR. The sample consists of 55,000 to 80,000 clones, about 80% of them appearing once. The CDR3 is 15 residues long. The V end lost 3 bases, the J end lost 8 bases, and 19 bases lay between the germline ends. Germline V gives CDR1 LGHNA, CDR2 YNFKEQ. Sequencing input: peripheral blood. The chain joins TRBV4-2 to TRBJ1-2; D is undetermined. The sequence was obtained from a man in his 70s with acute or convalescent COVID-19. The CDR3 loop reads CASSHIRGGAGGYTF. CDR3 coding DNA: TGTGCCAGCAGCCACATTCGGGGAGGCGCCGGGGGCTACACCTTC.